This TCR beta chain is drawn from a study of CD8+CD57+ T cells in acquired aplastic anemia. Study as a whole: Yields of DNA that came from sorted CD4+ and CD8+ cells averaged about 3.4 ug.

All sequencing subjects had displayed CD8+CD57+ cell expansion on flow cytometry. Severe acquired aplastic anemia was present in all patients. Germline V lookup: CDR1 SGHRS, CDR2 YFSETQ. The CDR3 extends over 12 amino acids. V gave up 7 bases and J gave up 5 bases; unmatched junction bases: 2. Overall study results and limits: In common between the patients and the controls were more than 25 CD8+ CDR3 sequences.

Template material for TCR beta VDJ and CDR3 profiling consisted of genomic DNA. TCRdb reanalysed the reads using MiXCR and keeps one entry per CDR3 protein. This table holds approximately 470,000 distinct CDR3 sequences, more than 25% found once. Turning to this clonotype: Its antigen is unidentified.

The gene calls are TRBV5-1 and TRBJ2-2; 7 bases are shared with TRBD1. The receptor was derived from a human donor with aplastic anemia. The material sequenced was sorted CD4+, CD8+, or CD8+CD57+ T cells (not recorded which) from PBMCs. Written as DNA, the CDR3 is TGCGCCAGCGCCAGGGGGACCGGGGAGCTGTTTTTT. It yields the protein CASARGTGELFF.